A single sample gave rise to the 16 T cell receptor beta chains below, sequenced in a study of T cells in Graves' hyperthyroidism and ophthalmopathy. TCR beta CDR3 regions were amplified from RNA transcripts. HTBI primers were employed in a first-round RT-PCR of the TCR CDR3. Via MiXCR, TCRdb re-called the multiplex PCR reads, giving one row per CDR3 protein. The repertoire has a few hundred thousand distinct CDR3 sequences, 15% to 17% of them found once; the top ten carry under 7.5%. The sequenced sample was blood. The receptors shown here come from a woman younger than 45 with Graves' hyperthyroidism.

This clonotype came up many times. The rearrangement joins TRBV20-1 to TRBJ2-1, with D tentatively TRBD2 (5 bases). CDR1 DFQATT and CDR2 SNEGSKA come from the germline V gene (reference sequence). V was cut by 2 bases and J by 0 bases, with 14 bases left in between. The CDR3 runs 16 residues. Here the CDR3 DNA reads TGCAGTGCTAGACCGGACGGTGGAGGCTCCTACAATGAGCAGTTCTTC. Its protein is CSARPDGGGSYNEQFF.

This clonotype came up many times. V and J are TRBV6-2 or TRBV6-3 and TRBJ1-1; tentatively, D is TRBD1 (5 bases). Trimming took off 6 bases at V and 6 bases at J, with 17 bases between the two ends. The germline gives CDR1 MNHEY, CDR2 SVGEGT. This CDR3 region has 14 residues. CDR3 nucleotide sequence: TGTGCCAGCAGGCGAGGGACCCTTCCCGCTGAAGCTTTCTTT. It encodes CASRRGTLPAEAFF.

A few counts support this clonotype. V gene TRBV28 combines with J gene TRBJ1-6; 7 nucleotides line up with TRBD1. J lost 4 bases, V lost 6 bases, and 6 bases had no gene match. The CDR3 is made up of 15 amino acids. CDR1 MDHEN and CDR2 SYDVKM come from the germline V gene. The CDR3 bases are TGTGCCAGCAGGAAAGGGACAGCTTATAATTCACCCCTCCACTTT. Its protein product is CASRKGTAYNSPLHF.

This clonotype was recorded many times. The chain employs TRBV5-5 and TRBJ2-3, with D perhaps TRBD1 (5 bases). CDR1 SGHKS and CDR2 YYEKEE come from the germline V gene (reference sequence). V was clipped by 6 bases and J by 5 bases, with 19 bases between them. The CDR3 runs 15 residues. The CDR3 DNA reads TGTGCCAGCACCAATACAGGAGTCGGCGGAGATACGCAGTATTTT. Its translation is CASTNTGVGGDTQYF.

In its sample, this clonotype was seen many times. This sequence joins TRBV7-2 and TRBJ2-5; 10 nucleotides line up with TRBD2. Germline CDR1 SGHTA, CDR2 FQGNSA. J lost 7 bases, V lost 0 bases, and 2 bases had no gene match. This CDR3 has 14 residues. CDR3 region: CASSLAASGRTQYF. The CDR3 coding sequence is TGTGCCAGCAGCTTAGCCGCTAGCGGGAGGACCCAGTACTTC.

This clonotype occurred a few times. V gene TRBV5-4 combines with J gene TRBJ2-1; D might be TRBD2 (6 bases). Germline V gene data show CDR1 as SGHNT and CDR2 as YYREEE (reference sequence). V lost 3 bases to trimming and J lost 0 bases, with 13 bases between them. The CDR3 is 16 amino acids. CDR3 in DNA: TGTGCCAGCAGCTCCAATAGCGGAAACTCCTACAATGAGCAGTTCTTC. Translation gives CASSSNSGNSYNEQFF.

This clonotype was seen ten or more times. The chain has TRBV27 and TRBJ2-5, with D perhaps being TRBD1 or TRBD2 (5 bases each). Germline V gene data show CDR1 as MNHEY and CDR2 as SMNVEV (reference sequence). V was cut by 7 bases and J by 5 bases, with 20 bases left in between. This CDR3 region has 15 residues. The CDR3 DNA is TGTGCCAGCACTCTTTTGGGGACGGAGAAGGAGACCCAGTACTTC. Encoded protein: CASTLLGTEKETQYF.

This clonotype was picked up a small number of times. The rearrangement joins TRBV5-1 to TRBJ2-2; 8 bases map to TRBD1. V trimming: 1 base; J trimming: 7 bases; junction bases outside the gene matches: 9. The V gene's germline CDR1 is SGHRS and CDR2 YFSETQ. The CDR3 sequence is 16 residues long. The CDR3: CASSLPGQAYYGELFF. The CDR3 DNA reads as TGCGCCAGCAGCTTGCCGGGACAGGCTTATTACGGGGAGCTGTTTTTT.

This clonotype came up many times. The CDR3 bases are TGTGCCGGAACCGGTGGACTAGCGGGACTCTACGAGCAGTACTTC. Protein sequence: CAGTGGLAGLYEQYF. The chain links TRBV2 to TRBJ2-7, with 12 positions matching TRBD2. This CDR3 region has 15 residues. From germline, CDR1 is SNHLY and CDR2 FYNNEI. The junction had 11 bases not matched to a gene; V was cut back by 11 bases and J by 3 bases.

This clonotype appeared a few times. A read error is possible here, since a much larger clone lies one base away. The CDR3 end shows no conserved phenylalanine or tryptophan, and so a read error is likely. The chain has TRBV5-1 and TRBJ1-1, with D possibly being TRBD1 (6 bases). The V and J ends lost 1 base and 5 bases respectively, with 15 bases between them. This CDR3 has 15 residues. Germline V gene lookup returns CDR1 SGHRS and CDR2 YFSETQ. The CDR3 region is CASSLTGRVSTEAFL. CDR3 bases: TGCGCCAGCAGCTTGACAGGGCGAGTGAGTACTGAAGCTTTCCTT.

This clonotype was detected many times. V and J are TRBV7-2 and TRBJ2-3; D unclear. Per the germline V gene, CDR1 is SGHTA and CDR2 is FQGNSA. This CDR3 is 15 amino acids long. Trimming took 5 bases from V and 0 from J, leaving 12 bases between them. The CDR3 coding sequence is TGTGCCAGCAGCCAGATGGGAATTAGCACAGATACGCAGTATTTT. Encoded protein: CASSQMGISTDTQYF.

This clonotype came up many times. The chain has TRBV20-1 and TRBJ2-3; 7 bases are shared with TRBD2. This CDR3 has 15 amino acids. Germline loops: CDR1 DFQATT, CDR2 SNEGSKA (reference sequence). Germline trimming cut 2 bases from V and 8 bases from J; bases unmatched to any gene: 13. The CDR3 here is CSARSPGGPGGTQYF. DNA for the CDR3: TGCAGTGCTAGATCCCCCGGGGGACCGGGGGGTACGCAGTATTTT.

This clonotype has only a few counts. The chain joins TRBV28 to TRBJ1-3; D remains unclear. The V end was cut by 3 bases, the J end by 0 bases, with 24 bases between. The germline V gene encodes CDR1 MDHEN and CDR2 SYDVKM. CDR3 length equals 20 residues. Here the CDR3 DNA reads TGTGCCAGCAGTTTTGAAGGGCGCTGGTCCTTTACGTCCTCTGGAAACACCATATATTTT. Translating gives CASSFEGRWSFTSSGNTIYF.

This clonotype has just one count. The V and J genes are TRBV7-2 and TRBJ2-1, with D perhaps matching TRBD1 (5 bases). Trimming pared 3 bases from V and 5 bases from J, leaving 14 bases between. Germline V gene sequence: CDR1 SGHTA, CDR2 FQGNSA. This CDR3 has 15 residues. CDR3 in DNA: TGTGCCAGCAGCTTTAACAGGAACCCAAACAATGAGCAGTTCTTC. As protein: CASSFNRNPNNEQFF.

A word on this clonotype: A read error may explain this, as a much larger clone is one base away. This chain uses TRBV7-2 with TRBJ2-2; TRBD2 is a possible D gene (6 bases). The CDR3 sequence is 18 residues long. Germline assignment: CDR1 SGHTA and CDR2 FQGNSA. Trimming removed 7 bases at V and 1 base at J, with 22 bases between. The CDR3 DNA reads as TGTGCCAGCACCCAAGGAGGGGTCAAGGAAGAGAACACCGGGGAGCTGTTTTTT. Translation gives CASTQGGVKEENTGELFF.

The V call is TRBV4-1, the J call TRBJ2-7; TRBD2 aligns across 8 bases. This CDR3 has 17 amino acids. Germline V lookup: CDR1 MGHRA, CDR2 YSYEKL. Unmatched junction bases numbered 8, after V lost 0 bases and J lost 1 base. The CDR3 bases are TGCGCCAGCAGCCAAGATTTGACTAGCGAAGATTCCTACGAGCAGTACTTC. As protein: CASSQDLTSEDSYEQYF.